These T cell receptor beta chains were read from a single sample in a study of cytomegalovirus exposure and HLA in healthy donors. The method was immunoSEQ multiplex PCR; TCRdb's version includes in-frame clones alone and lacks a portion of them. The sample has around 120,000 clones, 75% to 85% seen once. The sequenced material came from PBMCs. Receptor source: a male donor in good health and CMV-seropositive. CDR3s include the opening cysteine and the closing phenylalanine or tryptophan. The D gene is left open where the match is weak. Not all rows give a size; the values are once, few, many and, for expanded clones, a class.

>.|TRBV7-2|14|TRBD1|TRBJ2-7
CASSFQKQGNEQYF
TGTGCCAGCAGCTTCCAAAAACAGGGGAACGAGCAGTACTTC
>.|TRBV5-1|15|TRBD1|TRBJ2-1
CASSTGQGEWNEQFF
TGCGCCAGCAGCACCGGACAGGGAGAGTGGAATGAGCAGTTCTTC
>.|TRBV6-4|14|TRBD1|TRBJ2-1
CASSDRGRDNEQFF
TGTGCCAGCAGTGACAGGGGGCGCGACAATGAGCAGTTCTTC
>.|TRBV5-6|13|.|TRBJ1-1
CASSQTMNTEAFF
TGTGCCAGCAGCCAGACTATGAACACTGAAGCTTTCTTT
>.|TRBV5-1|13|.|TRBJ2-7
CASSFQAGGEQYF
TGCGCCAGCAGCTTTCAGGCAGGTGGTGAGCAGTACTTC
>.|TRBV27|18|.|TRBJ2-6
CASSDNRARVPGANVLTF
TGTGCCAGCAGTGACAACCGGGCCAGGGTCCCTGGGGCCAACGTCCTGACTTTC
>.|TRBV11-2|14|.|TRBJ2-3
CASTLGQATDTQYF
TGTGCCAGCACCCTGGGGCAGGCCACAGATACGCAGTATTTT
>.|TRBV10-1|14|.|TRBJ1-5
CASARGGGNQPQHF
TGCGCCAGCGCGAGGGGGGGAGGCAATCAGCCCCAGCATTTT
>.|TRBV19|13|.|TRBJ1-5
CASSQQGNQPQHF
TGTGCCAGTAGCCAACAGGGCAATCAGCCCCAGCATTTT
>.|TRBV10-1|15|.|TRBJ2-5
CASSEVGASQETQYF
TGCGCCAGCAGTGAGGTAGGGGCTAGTCAAGAGACCCAGTACTTC
>.|TRBV5-1|15|TRBD1|TRBJ2-7
CASSLEGAGPYEQYF
TGCGCCAGCAGCTTAGAGGGGGCAGGGCCCTACGAGCAGTACTTC
>.|TRBV30|14|.|TRBJ1-3
CAWTPGLTGNTIYF
TGTGCCTGGACCCCGGGTCTGACTGGAAACACCATATATTTT
>once|TRBV28|13|.|TRBJ1-1
CASSPAGNTEAFF
TGTGCCAGCAGTCCAGCAGGCAACACTGAAGCTTTCTTT
>.|TRBV5-1|17|TRBD1|TRBJ1-2
CASSPTQPGQGYYGYTF
TGCGCCAGCAGCCCAACGCAACCGGGACAGGGCTACTATGGCTACACCTTC
>.|TRBV30|13|.|TRBJ1-2
CAWSRQDNYGYTF
TGTGCCTGGAGTAGACAGGATAACTATGGCTACACCTTC
>.|TRBV2|14|.|TRBJ2-7
CASSEDYRVWEQYF
TGTGCCAGCAGTGAAGACTACAGGGTTTGGGAGCAGTACTTC
>.|TRBV7-2|18|.|TRBJ2-7
CASSLLVRSGGVGYEQYF
TGTGCCAGCAGCTTATTGGTCCGGTCTGGCGGGGTTGGCTACGAGCAGTACTTC
>.|TRBV29-1|16|TRBD1|TRBJ2-7
CSGSTKGDRGPYEQYF
TGCAGCGGGTCCACAAAGGGGGACAGGGGGCCCTACGAGCAGTACTTC
>.|TRBV6-6|15|TRBD1|TRBJ2-2
CASSRDRVDTGELFF
TGTGCCAGCAGCCGAGACAGGGTTGACACCGGGGAGCTGTTTTTT
>few|TRBV25-1|16|TRBD1|TRBJ2-7
CASSEYGARGKSEQYF
TGTGCCAGCAGTGAATATGGGGCCAGGGGGAAATCCGAGCAGTACTTC
>.|TRBV11-2|12|.|TRBJ1-2
CASSLDFGGYTF
TGTGCCAGCAGCTTAGATTTCGGTGGCTACACCTTC
>once|TRBV23-1|15|TRBD2|TRBJ2-7
CASSQSTGGLGEQYF
TGCGCCAGCAGTCAATCAACGGGGGGACTCGGTGAGCAGTACTTC
>.|TRBV19|13|.|TRBJ1-1
CASSRTADTEAFF
TGTGCCAGTAGTCGGACAGCGGACACTGAAGCTTTCTTT
>.|TRBV27|17|TRBD2|TRBJ2-2
CASSLLAGGVSTGELFF
TGTGCCAGCAGTTTATTAGCGGGAGGTGTTAGTACCGGGGAGCTGTTTTTT
>.|TRBV28|14|.|TRBJ1-2
CASSRVDWDYGYTF
TGTGCCAGCAGCCGGGTCGACTGGGACTATGGCTACACCTTC
>.|TRBV27|15|TRBD2|TRBJ2-7
CASSAGLAGVGEQYF
TGTGCCAGCAGTGCGGGACTAGCGGGAGTTGGTGAGCAGTACTTC
>.|TRBV28|15|.|TRBJ1-4
CASSSPGSANEKLFF
TGTGCCAGCAGTTCCCCGGGGTCAGCTAATGAAAAACTGTTTTTT
>.|TRBV7-3|14|TRBD2|TRBJ2-3
CASSSWGGTDTQYF
TGTGCCAGCAGCTCATGGGGGGGAACAGATACGCAGTATTTT
>.|TRBV27|20|TRBD2|TRBJ2-3
CASSLSSGLAGGYSTDTQYF
TGTGCCAGCAGTTTATCCTCGGGACTAGCGGGAGGTTATAGCACAGATACGCAGTATTTT
>.|TRBV7-2|19|TRBD2|TRBJ2-1
CASSLSPPWREGLSNEQFF
TGTGCCAGCAGCTTGTCCCCCCCTTGGCGGGAGGGCCTCTCCAATGAGCAGTTCTTC
>.|TRBV5-6|16|TRBD1|TRBJ1-5
CASSVTGEDWDQPQHF
TGTGCCAGCAGCGTGACAGGGGAGGATTGGGATCAGCCCCAGCATTTT
>.|TRBV6-6|12|.|TRBJ2-7
CASTTGSHEQYF
TGTGCCAGCACTACCGGGAGCCACGAGCAGTACTTC
>few|TRBV10-3|15|.|TRBJ1-4
CAISESGRAHEKLFF
TGTGCCATCAGTGAGTCTGGCAGGGCGCATGAAAAACTGTTTTTT
>.|TRBV5-1|14|.|TRBJ2-3
CASTDRAGPDTQYF
TGCGCCAGTACGGACAGAGCAGGCCCAGATACGCAGTATTTT
>.|TRBV4-3|17|.|TRBJ2-7
CASSHSPRSGLSYEQYF
TGCGCCAGCAGCCATTCCCCGAGGAGCGGTCTTTCCTACGAGCAGTACTTC
>once|TRBV12-5|12|.|TRBJ2-1
CASGNSGNEQFF
TGTGCTAGTGGAAATTCAGGAAATGAGCAGTTCTTC
>.|TRBV7-8|16|.|TRBJ1-5
CASSLRDGYSNQPQHF
TGTGCCAGCAGCTTGCGGGACGGCTATAGCAATCAGCCCCAGCATTTT
>.|TRBV9|15|TRBD2|TRBJ2-7
CASSTRGTREAEQYF
TGTGCCAGCAGCACTCGGGGGACTAGGGAGGCCGAGCAGTACTTC
>.|TRBV2|14|.|TRBJ2-7
CASSEYGGIYEQYF
TGTGCCAGCAGTGAGTATGGGGGGATTTACGAGCAGTACTTC
>.|TRBV25-1|13|TRBD2|TRBJ2-3
CASRTAGADTQYF
TGTGCCAGCCGGACTGCGGGGGCAGATACGCAGTATTTT
>.|TRBV5-4|14|.|TRBJ2-1
CASSLASSYNEQFF
TGTGCCAGCAGCTTGGCTAGCTCCTACAATGAGCAGTTCTTC
>.|TRBV7-8|14|.|TRBJ2-7
CASSLERGAYEQYF
TGTGCCAGCAGCTTAGAACGGGGGGCATACGAGCAGTACTTC
>.|TRBV4-2|13|TRBD2|TRBJ2-2
CASSHGRDGELFF
TGTGCCAGCAGCCATGGGAGGGACGGGGAGCTGTTTTTT
>.|TRBV5-4|15|TRBD1|TRBJ1-2
CASSFPTGNSYGYTF
TGTGCCAGCAGCTTCCCGACAGGGAATAGCTATGGCTACACCTTC
>.|TRBV7-2|14|TRBD2|TRBJ2-7
CASSTWTSGSEQYF
TGTGCCAGCAGCACCTGGACTAGCGGGAGCGAGCAGTACTTC
>.|TRBV7-3|14|.|TRBJ1-1
CASSFGSGGAEAFF
TGTGCCAGCAGCTTCGGGAGTGGGGGGGCTGAAGCTTTCTTT
>.|TRBV18|13|.|TRBJ2-7
CASSPPGGYEQYF
TGTGCCAGCTCACCCCCAGGTGGGTATGAGCAGTACTTC
>.|TRBV19|14|.|TRBJ1-1
CASSMNPGHTEAFF
TGTGCCAGTAGTATGAACCCTGGGCACACTGAAGCTTTCTTT
>.|TRBV7-2|15|TRBD1|TRBJ2-3
CASSGQASSTDTQYF
TGTGCCAGCAGTGGACAGGCCTCTAGCACAGATACGCAGTATTTT
>.|TRBV5-1|15|TRBD2|TRBJ2-7
CASSPTSGQSYEQYF
TGCGCCAGCAGCCCGACTAGCGGTCAATCCTACGAGCAGTACTTC
>.|TRBV5-6|13|.|TRBJ2-6
CASSNSGTLVLTF
TGTGCCAGCAGCAACTCCGGGACTCTAGTCCTGACTTTC